This T cell receptor (beta chain) originates from a study of T cell responses to AZD1222 COVID-19 vaccine. The method was immunoSEQ multiplex PCR; TCRdb's version includes in-frame clones alone and lacks a portion of them. This table has 130,000 to 150,000 clones, approximately 88% appearing once. General observations from the study: Repertoires were obtained only post-peak T cell response. A mostly white British donor set with more females was recruited, and clonal diversity was possibly underestimated. The number of AZD1222 recipients seropositive at baseline was only 5 to 7.

Regarding this clone: Its cognate antigen is unknown.

Between the trimmed V and J ends, which lost 8 bases and 3 bases, there was a span of 13 bases. The CDR3 sequence is 13 residues long. Germline V gene lookup returns CDR1 SGHTA and CDR2 FQGNSA. The TCR comes from an adult in good health. Sequenced material: peripheral blood, taken on day 0 of AZD1222 vaccination. This chain links TRBV7-2 with TRBJ2-5; maybe TRBD2 (6 bases). CDR3 region: CASLRGVEETQYF. Written as DNA, the CDR3 is TGTGCCAGCCTGCGCGGGGTCGAAGAGACCCAGTACTTC.